This TCR beta chain was sequenced in a study of blood T cell repertoires in COVID-19. This clone came up once. Measured with immunoSEQ multiplex PCR; TCRdb has only the in-frame clones, and not every one. The table lists 200,000 to 250,000 clones, over 80% of them singletons. Germline values: CDR1 SGHTA, CDR2 FQGNSA. Trimming removed 6 bases from V and 7 bases from J; junction bases left unmatched: 10. This CDR3 region has 16 residues. Sequences were obtained from peripheral blood. V and J are TRBV7-2 and TRBJ1-4; 11 bases align to TRBD1. The clonotype was recovered from a woman aged 55-69 years with active or convalescent COVID-19. The CDR3 spells CASSYATGTGGEKLFF. CDR3 coding DNA: TGTGCCAGCAGTTATGCGACCGGGACAGGGGGTGAAAAACTGTTTTTT.